A single sample gave rise to the 14 T cell receptor beta chains below, sequenced in a study of cytomegalovirus exposure and HLA in healthy donors. TCRdb's copy holds only in-frame clones and misses some; the assay was immunoSEQ multiplex PCR. The sample yields approximately 230,000 clones, less than 90% seen once. The sequenced material came from PBMCs. These TCRs come from a man aged 18 to 30 in good health and CMV-seropositive.

The chain couples TRBV7-2 to TRBJ1-2; D not certain. V lost 5 bases and J lost 8, with 15 bases in between. CDR1 SGHTA and CDR2 FQGNSA come from the germline V gene. The length of the CDR3 is 13 residues. DNA of the CDR3: TGTGCCAGCAGCCTAGGACCGCAGCAGGGCTACACCTTC. It translates to CASSLGPQQGYTF. Combining the CDR3 with reference TRBV7-2 and TRBJ1-2 gives the whole variable domain GAGVSQSPSNKVTEKGKDVELRCDPISGHTALYWYRQSLGQGLEFLIYFQGNSAPDKSGLPSDRFSAERTGGSVSTLTIQRTQQEDSAVYLCASSLGPQQGYTFGSGTRLTVV.

The chain carries TRBV5-1 and TRBJ2-1; 11 nucleotides align to TRBD2. Per germline, CDR1 SGHRS and CDR2 YFSETQ. The CDR3 runs to 17 residues. V gave up 6 bases and J gave up 7 bases; unmatched junction bases: 15. The CDR3: CASTPTNSLAGANEQFF. The CDR3, as DNA: TGCGCCAGCACCCCAACTAATTCACTAGCGGGAGCTAATGAGCAGTTCTTC.

The chain recombines TRBV27 with TRBJ2-4; D not certain. This CDR3 contains 16 residues. V was clipped by 4 bases and J by 0 bases, with 13 bases between them. Germline CDR1 and CDR2: MNHEY and SMNVEV (reference sequence). CDR3 nucleotide sequence: TGTGCCAGCAGTTCCGGGCCCCCACTAGCCAAAAACATTCAGTACTTC. Translation gives CASSSGPPLAKNIQYF.

The rearrangement joins TRBV4-1 to TRBJ2-3; 9 bases align to TRBD1. Germline V gene lookup returns CDR1 MGHRA and CDR2 YSYEKL. The V and J ends lost 0 bases and 5 bases, in that order; junction bases with no gene match: 6. The CDR3 runs 16 residues. The CDR3 DNA reads as TGCGCCAGCAGCCAAGAGAGACAGGGGGACCTAGATACGCAGTATTTT. Translated: CASSQERQGDLDTQYF.

The chain combines TRBV12-5 with TRBJ1-1; D is undetermined. Germline V gives CDR1 LGHNT, CDR2 FRNRAP. The CDR3 has 12 residues. Trimming removed 6 bases from V and 6 bases from J, with 11 bases in between. The DNA of the CDR3 is TGTGCTAGTGGCCATGGCGGTGCTGAAGCTTTCTTT. Translating gives CASGHGGAEAFF. The whole variable domain, remainder taken from reference TRBV12-5 and TRBJ1-1, is DARVTQTPRHKVTEMGQEVTMRCQPILGHNTVFWYRQTMMQGLELLAYFRNRAPLDDSGMPKDRFSAEMPDATLATLKIQPSEPRDSAVYFCASGHGGAEAFFGQGTRLTVV.

V and J are TRBV15 and TRBJ2-3; 9 positions match TRBD1. The ends lost 1 base at V and 1 base at J; junction bases unmatched: 3. This CDR3 has 16 residues. Germline V gene sequence: CDR1 LNHNV, CDR2 YYDKDF (reference sequence). CDR3 coding DNA: TGTGCCACCAGCAGAGGACGGACAGGGGGCACAGATACGCAGTATTTT. Translating it yields CATSRGRTGGTDTQYF.

The chain couples TRBV28 to TRBJ2-7; 7 bases match TRBD1. V was pared by 6 bases and J by 3 bases, with 5 bases of the junction left unmatched. This CDR3 region has 13 residues. Germline CDR1 and CDR2: MDHEN and SYDVKM. CDR3 sequence: CASREGQNYEQYF. The CDR3 region has the DNA TGTGCCAGCAGAGAGGGACAGAACTACGAGCAGTACTTC.

This chain joins TRBV27 and TRBJ2-1; 9 bases fit TRBD1. The CDR3 extends over 17 amino acids. The V segment lost 2 bases and the J segment 7 bases; nucleotides outside the gene matches: 12. Germline CDR1 is MNHEY and CDR2 is SMNVEV (reference sequence). CDR3: CASSLSPRRQGVNEQFF. The CDR3 nucleotides read TGTGCCAGCAGTTTAAGCCCCCGGCGACAGGGGGTGAATGAGCAGTTCTTC.

Note on this clone: The same CDR3 can be traced to other DNA sequences in this sample. The chain is built from TRBV18 and TRBJ2-3; no definite D call. Germline assignment: CDR1 KGHSH and CDR2 LQKENI. V gave up 3 bases and J gave up 0 bases, with 1 base separating them. The CDR3 length is 12 residues. CDR3 in DNA: TGTGCCAGCTCACCTAGCACAGATACGCAGTATTTT. It codes for CASSPSTDTQYF.

A remark on this clone: At one end the junction does not follow the germline gene, possibly because of a read error. The rearrangement joins TRBV7-9 to TRBJ1-1; D remains unclear. Germline loops: CDR1 SEHNR, CDR2 FQNEAQ (reference sequence). This CDR3 region has 13 residues. The CDR3: CASSPTIDGSMIF. In nucleotides, the CDR3 is TGTGCCAGCAGCCCCACTATCGACGGGTCGATGATCTTT.

The chain employs TRBV5-1 and TRBJ2-2; D is unresolved. Germline CDR1 is SGHRS and CDR2 is YFSETQ. The V end lost 0 bases, the J end lost 6 bases, and 6 bases lay between the germline ends. CDR3 size: 13 residues. CDR3 nucleotide sequence: TGCGCCAGCAGCTTGGCGGTAGCCGGGGAGCTGTTTTTT. It is translated as CASSLAVAGELFF.

V gene TRBV7-9 combines with J gene TRBJ1-2; TRBD1 matches at 7 bases. CDR1 and CDR2 (germline): SEHNR, FQNEAQ (reference sequence). The CDR3 is 14 amino acids. J gave up 13 bases and V 5 bases, and 16 bases lay outside the gene matches. The CDR3 bases are TGTGCCAGCAGCCCCTATCCAGGGGGGCGGGCAGCCACCTTC. Translating gives CASSPYPGGRAATF.

The J gene is TRBJ2-7, the V gene TRBV9; TRBD1 might be the D (6 bases). V was cut by 4 bases and J by 2 bases, with 16 bases left in between. The CDR3 runs 15 residues. CDR1 is SGDLS, CDR2 YYNGEE, per germline. Written as DNA, the CDR3 is TGTGCCAGCAGCCCACGAACAGGGAAACCCTACGAGCAGTACTTC. Translated, it gives CASSPRTGKPYEQYF.

The V gene is TRBV30, the J gene TRBJ2-3, with D perhaps matching TRBD2 (5 bases). There are 15 residues in the CDR3. With 1 base removed from V and 1 base from J, the gap between germline ends came to 12 bases. Looked up from germline, CDR1 is GTSNPN and CDR2 is SVGIG (reference sequence). CDR3 in amino acids: CAWSDAERGTDTQYF. The CDR3 bases are TGTGCCTGGAGTGACGCGGAGAGGGGCACAGATACGCAGTATTTT.